The rows below give T cell receptor beta chains drawn from one sample of a study of PD-1 blockade in classical Hodgkin lymphoma. The method was immunoSEQ multiplex PCR; TCRdb's version includes in-frame clones alone and lacks a portion of them. The sample holds 150,000 or so clones; 78% are singletons and the top ten take roughly 10%. The material was peripheral blood mononuclear cells (PBMCs), obtained before the second cycle of nivolumab. These receptors were taken from a human donor with classical Hodgkin lymphoma. The CDR3 runs from the conserved cysteine through the conserved F or W. The D gene is left open where the match is weak. Not all rows give a size; the values are once, few, many and, for expanded clones, a class.

D gene	J gene	clone size	V gene	CDR3 protein	CDR3 DNA
TRBD1	TRBJ1-2	NA	TRBV19	CASTKEDRVDGYTF	TGTGCCAGTACCAAGGAGGACAGGGTAGATGGCTACACCTTC
TRBD1	TRBJ2-3	NA	TRBV10-3	CATLDRRGTDTQYF	TGTGCCACCTTGGACAGGAGAGGCACAGATACGCAGTATTTT
NA	TRBJ2-7	few	TRBV18	CASSRRDGTYEQYF	TGTGCCAGCTCGCGGCGGGACGGAACCTACGAGCAGTACTTC
TRBD2	TRBJ2-2	many	TRBV5-1	CASSPGTSAGELFF	TGCGCCAGCAGCCCCGGGACTAGTGCGGGGGAGCTGTTTTTT
NA	TRBJ2-1	NA	TRBV11-3	CASSGGQVYNEQFF	TGTGCCAGCAGCGGGGGGCAGGTCTACAATGAGCAGTTCTTC
NA	TRBJ2-3	NA	TRBV6-4	CASSVEFSTDTQYF	TGTGCCAGCAGTGTTGAGTTTAGCACAGATACGCAGTATTTT
TRBD2	TRBJ2-3	once	TRBV7-9	CASSLSGVTDTQYF	TGTGCCAGCAGCCTAAGCGGGGTCACAGATACGCAGTATTTT
NA	TRBJ2-1	NA	TRBV6-6	CASRASTDEQFF	TGTGCCAGCAGGGCTTCAACCGATGAGCAGTTCTTC
NA	TRBJ1-1	NA	TRBV6-5	CASSSPREGVGTEAFF	TGTGCCAGCAGTTCCCCTCGAGAGGGGGTTGGCACTGAAGCTTTCTTT
TRBD2	TRBJ2-3	NA	TRBV5-4	CASSQFLAGSTDTQYF	TGTGCCAGCAGCCAGTTCTTAGCGGGGAGCACAGATACGCAGTATTTT
NA	TRBJ2-7	NA	TRBV7-2	CASSSGLGPIYEQYF	TGTGCCAGCAGTTCGGGGCTAGGACCAATCTACGAGCAGTACTTC
NA	TRBJ2-6	NA	TRBV7-2	CASRLQASGANVLTF	TGTGCCAGCAGGCTACAGGCCTCTGGGGCCAACGTCCTGACTTTC
NA	TRBJ2-1	NA	TRBV4-1	CASSQDSGTRSYNEQFF	TGCGCCAGCAGCCAAGATTCCGGCACTAGATCCTACAATGAGCAGTTCTTC
NA	TRBJ1-6	many	TRBV27	CASSPDGWSSYNSPLHF	TGTGCCAGCAGCCCGGACGGATGGAGCTCCTATAATTCACCCCTCCACTTT
TRBD1	TRBJ1-4	once	TRBV6-1	CASSEAGQGGEKLFF	TGTGCCAGCAGTGAAGCGGGACAGGGGGGTGAAAAACTGTTTTTT
TRBD1	TRBJ2-5	NA	TRBV6-6	CASSFQGDRQETQYF	TGTGCCAGCAGCTTCCAGGGGGATCGGCAAGAGACCCAGTACTTC
NA	TRBJ2-3	NA	TRBV14	CASSHVTSTDTQYF	TGTGCCAGCAGCCACGTGACAAGCACAGATACGCAGTATTTT
TRBD2	TRBJ2-7	NA	TRBV7-3	CASSSSGGYYEQYF	TGTGCCAGCAGCTCTAGCGGGGGGTACTACGAGCAGTACTTC
TRBD1	TRBJ2-2	NA	TRBV7-3	CASSPGQGRTGELFF	TGTGCCAGCAGCCCGGGACAGGGGAGGACCGGGGAGCTGTTTTTT
TRBD1	TRBJ1-6	NA	TRBV6-1	CASREGQGAHFSPLHF	TGTGCCAGCAGAGAAGGACAGGGGGCGCATTTTTCACCCCTCCACTTT
TRBD1	TRBJ2-3	NA	TRBV6-8	CARGQPLSTQYF	TGTGCCAGGGGACAGCCCTTGAGTACGCAGTATTTT
NA	TRBJ1-1	NA	TRBV27	CASSYREGAEAFF	TGTGCCAGCAGTTACAGGGAGGGCGCTGAAGCTTTCTTT
NA	TRBJ2-1	NA	TRBV7-2	CASSTLGSSYNEQFF	TGTGCCAGCAGCACTCTGGGGAGCTCCTACAATGAGCAGTTCTTC
NA	TRBJ2-3	once	TRBV6-1	CASRPSTDTQYF	TGTGCCAGCAGACCGAGCACAGATACGCAGTATTTT
TRBD2	TRBJ2-1	once	TRBV7-8	CASSQRGGRDEQFF	TGTGCCAGCAGCCAGCGGGGGGGCCGCGATGAGCAGTTCTTC
NA	TRBJ2-4	NA	TRBV6-5	CASKGELAKNIQYF	TGTGCCAGCAAGGGAGAACTAGCCAAAAACATTCAGTACTTC
TRBD1	TRBJ1-1	NA	TRBV6-5	CASNQLQGMVTEAFF	TGTGCCAGCAATCAACTACAGGGGATGGTAACTGAAGCTTTCTTT
NA	TRBJ1-1	many	TRBV11-2	CASSSRGNTEAFF	TGTGCCAGCAGCTCCAGAGGGAACACTGAAGCTTTCTTT
TRBD1	TRBJ2-3	few	TRBV18	CATLGQGTTDTQYF	TGTGCCACCTTAGGACAGGGTACTACAGATACGCAGTATTTT
NA	TRBJ1-3	NA	TRBV4-1	CASRPSGYSGNTIYF	TGCGCCAGCAGACCGAGCGGTTACTCTGGAAACACCATATATTTT
NA	TRBJ1-5	NA	TRBV7-9	CASSLQGYNQPQHF	TGTGCCAGCAGCTTACAGGGATACAATCAGCCCCAGCATTTT
TRBD2	TRBJ2-5	NA	TRBV25-1	CASSVPGGFQETQYF	TGTGCCAGCAGTGTCCCGGGGGGATTTCAAGAGACCCAGTACTTC
NA	TRBJ2-1	NA	TRBV9	CASSPGLGINEQFF	TGTGCCAGCAGCCCTGGGCTAGGAATCAATGAGCAGTTCTTC
NA	TRBJ2-3	NA	TRBV2	CASSRQGGSTDTQYF	TGTGCCAGCAGCCGACAGGGAGGGAGCACAGATACGCAGTATTTT
NA	TRBJ1-2	NA	TRBV4-3	CASSRDRGDYGYTF	TGCGCCAGCAGCCGGGATAGGGGGGATTATGGCTACACCTTC
TRBD1	TRBJ2-5	few	TRBV18	CASSGTGQETQYF	TGTGCCAGCTCTGGGACAGGGCAAGAGACCCAGTACTTC
NA	TRBJ2-7	NA	TRBV19	CASSPHDSGPYEQYF	TGTGCCAGTAGTCCCCATGATAGCGGCCCCTACGAGCAGTACTTC
NA	TRBJ2-2	NA	TRBV6-5	CASSYAGLGLSGELFF	TGTGCCAGCAGTTACGCCGGGTTGGGCCTTTCCGGGGAGCTGTTTTTT
NA	TRBJ2-7	NA	TRBV6-6	CASSRGSTYEQYF	TGTGCCAGCAGTAGGGGCAGTACCTACGAGCAGTACTTC
NA	TRBJ2-2	NA	TRBV6-4	CASTPGIGTGELFF	TGTGCCAGCACCCCCGGGATAGGGACCGGGGAGCTGTTTTTT
TRBD2	TRBJ2-7	many	TRBV9	CASSAGTTRSRYEQYF	TGTGCCAGCAGCGCCGGGACTACCCGGTCTCGTTACGAGCAGTACTTC
NA	TRBJ1-2	NA	TRBV11-2	CASSLERGYGYTF	TGTGCCAGCAGCTTAGAAAGGGGCTATGGCTACACCTTC
TRBD1	TRBJ1-5	NA	TRBV7-9	CASSPKRFGTAYSNQPQHF	TGTGCCAGCAGCCCGAAGAGGTTTGGGACAGCATATAGCAATCAGCCCCAGCATTTT
NA	TRBJ2-7	NA	TRBV4-1	CASSLRPRDPNFEQYF	TGCGCCAGCAGCCTCCGACCCAGGGACCCGAATTTTGAGCAGTACTTC
TRBD2	TRBJ2-5	NA	TRBV7-2	CASSLRTSSETQYF	TGTGCCAGCAGCTTGCGGACTAGCTCGGAGACCCAGTACTTC
NA	TRBJ2-2	few	TRBV5-1	CASTYSTGNTGELFF	TGCGCCAGCACTTACTCGACAGGGAACACCGGGGAGCTGTTTTTT
NA	TRBJ1-5	NA	TRBV5-1	CASSSGYSNQPQHF	TGCGCCAGCAGCTCAGGTTATAGCAATCAGCCCCAGCATTTT
NA	TRBJ1-3	once	TRBV7-3	CASSLNGNTIYF	TGTGCCAGCAGCTTAAACGGAAACACCATATATTTT
NA	TRBJ2-2	few	TRBV4-3	CASSQEPRAGELFF	TGCGCCAGCAGCCAAGAACCCAGGGCAGGGGAGCTGTTTTTT
NA	TRBJ1-4	NA	TRBV9	CASSVATGEPEKLFF	TGTGCCAGCAGCGTAGCAACGGGTGAACCAGAAAAACTGTTTTTT